A single T cell receptor (beta chain) is shown here with its context. No antigen is known for it. The source of the sample is a study of cytomegalovirus exposure and HLA in healthy donors. Clones were read by immunoSEQ multiplex PCR, and TCRdb kept only the in-frame ones, dropping some. The sample lists about 79,000 clones, roughly 93% occurring once. Broader study findings: Later, an analysis found that TCR clusters from the first cohort tended to co-occur in the roughly 110 validation repertoires.

The sample was PBMCs. This receptor was obtained from a woman aged 25 to 39 in good health and CMV-seronegative.

The CDR3 sequence: CASSFLGLKRENNEQFF. In DNA form, the CDR3 reads TGTGCCAGCAGTTTCCTAGGACTCAAGCGGGAGAACAATGAGCAGTTCTTC. This chain links TRBV27 with TRBJ2-1, with 8 bases that match TRBD2. The junction had 12 bases not matched to a gene; V was cut back by 3 bases and J by 5 bases. The CDR3 consists of 17 residues. Per the germline V gene, CDR1 is MNHEY and CDR2 is SMNVEV (reference sequence).